These T cell receptor beta chains were read from a single sample in a study of post-analysis software for immune sequencing data. TCRdb re-called the PCR reads with MiXCR, one entry per CDR3 protein. Among about 460,000 distinct CDR3 sequences, 45% were seen once, and the ten largest hold roughly an eighth. The sample consisted of blood. The receptors originated from a girl aged 10-17 years with multiple sclerosis. Both conserved end residues are part of each CDR3. D genes are given only for firm matches. Rows may omit the clone size; those that give it use once, few, many or a size class.

D	J	V	size	CDR3	DNA
TRBD2	TRBJ2-1	TRBV5-1	few	CASSATGTSLYNEQFF	TGCGCCAGCAGCGCGACCGGGACTAGCCTATACAATGAGCAGTTCTTC
TRBD2	TRBJ2-1	TRBV27	NA	CASSALAGAGEQFF	TGTGCCAGCAGTGCGCTAGCGGGAGCTGGTGAGCAGTTCTTC
NA	TRBJ2-3	TRBV7-3	NA	CASSPTNTDTQYF	TGTGCCAGCAGCCCGACAAACACAGATACGCAGTATTTT
TRBD1	TRBJ1-2	TRBV20-1	NA	CSARADRVNYGYTF	TGCAGTGCTAGAGCCGACAGGGTTAACTATGGCTACACCTTC
TRBD1	TRBJ2-6	TRBV7-2	few	CASSYQGLGQGVTGANVLTF	TGTGCCAGCAGCTACCAAGGGTTAGGGCAGGGGGTAACTGGGGCCAACGTCCTGACTTTC
NA	TRBJ2-3	TRBV5-1	once	CASSLRTGGREDTQYF	TGCGCCAGCAGCTTGAGGACAGGAGGGAGAGAAGATACGCAGTATTTT
NA	TRBJ1-2	TRBV24-1	NA	CATSENRDAYGYTF	TGTGCCACCAGTGAGAACAGGGATGCCTATGGCTACACCTTC
TRBD1	TRBJ2-4	TRBV5-1	once	CASSQRPTGVSDKNIQYF	TGCGCCAGCAGCCAGAGACCCACAGGGGTATCAGACAAAAACATTCAGTACTTC
NA	TRBJ2-1	TRBV7-8	few	CASSFIASASYNEQFF	TGTGCCAGCAGCTTCATAGCTAGCGCCTCCTACAATGAGCAGTTCTTC
NA	TRBJ2-3	TRBV6-4	NA	CASSDDYNTDTQYF	TGTGCCAGCAGTGACGACTACAACACAGATACGCAGTATTTT
NA	TRBJ1-4	TRBV7-6	NA	CASSADRANEKLFF	TGTGCCAGCAGCGCGGACAGAGCTAATGAAAAACTGTTTTTT
NA	TRBJ2-1	TRBV28	NA	CATFDGLYNEQFF	TGTGCCACCTTTGACGGACTCTACAATGAGCAGTTCTTC
NA	TRBJ2-1	TRBV28	NA	CATLADPYNEQFF	TGTGCCACTTTAGCGGACCCCTACAATGAGCAGTTCTTC
NA	TRBJ2-7	TRBV9	few	CASSVEVYTYEQYF	TGTGCCAGCAGCGTAGAGGTCTACACCTACGAGCAGTACTTC
NA	TRBJ1-2	TRBV5-3	NA	CARSFSYYGYTF	TGTGCCAGAAGCTTCAGCTACTATGGCTACACCTTC
TRBD2	TRBJ2-7	TRBV12-3/TRBV12-4	NA	CASSFRTSGRASYEQYF	TGTGCCAGCAGTTTCCGGACTAGCGGGAGGGCCTCCTACGAGCAGTACTTC
NA	TRBJ1-1	TRBV7-8	NA	CASSPSDGMNTEAFF	TGTGCCAGCAGCCCCTCGGACGGCATGAACACTGAAGCTTTCTTT
NA	TRBJ2-7	TRBV28	NA	CASRKIGESSYEQYF	TGTGCCAGCAGAAAAATTGGGGAGAGCTCCTACGAGCAGTACTTC
NA	TRBJ2-5	TRBV6-1	NA	CASREGGRAETQYF	TGTGCCAGCAGGGAGGGGGGCAGGGCAGAGACCCAGTACTTC
NA	TRBJ1-6	TRBV12-3/TRBV12-4	NA	CASRGEGSYSPLHF	TGTGCCAGCAGGGGGGAGGGCTCCTATTCACCCCTCCACTTT
NA	TRBJ1-5	TRBV7-2	NA	CASSLSFGEGQPQHF	TGTGCCAGCAGCTTATCCTTCGGGGAGGGTCAGCCCCAGCATTTT
NA	TRBJ2-7	TRBV28	NA	CASSLQFYEQYF	TGTGCCAGCAGTTTACAATTCTACGAGCAGTACTTC
TRBD1	TRBJ2-3	TRBV28	few	CASSFYLDRADTQYF	TGTGCCAGCAGTTTTTACTTGGACAGGGCAGATACGCAGTATTTT
TRBD2	TRBJ2-2	TRBV2	once	CASRGLVNTGELFF	TGTGCCAGCAGGGGACTAGTCAACACCGGGGAGCTGTTTTTT
NA	TRBJ2-1	TRBV12-3/TRBV12-4	few	CASRHADNEQFF	TGTGCCAGCAGGCATGCCGACAATGAGCAGTTCTTC
NA	TRBJ2-5	TRBV4-2	few	CASSLDLGAQETQYF	TGTGCCAGCAGCCTAGACTTGGGGGCTCAAGAGACCCAGTACTTC
NA	TRBJ2-7	TRBV27	NA	CASSSQWRGTSYEQYF	TGTGCCAGCAGTTCCCAGTGGAGGGGAACGTCCTACGAGCAGTACTTC
NA	TRBJ1-2	TRBV29-1	few	CSDGSGDNYGYTF	TGCAGCGACGGTTCGGGGGATAACTATGGCTACACCTTC
TRBD1	TRBJ2-7	TRBV4-3	NA	CASSQDRGTGNYEQYF	TGCGCCAGCAGCCAAGATAGAGGGACAGGGAACTACGAGCAGTACTTC
NA	TRBJ2-3	TRBV7-2	NA	CASSLAAVRTDTQYF	TGTGCCAGCAGCTTAGCGGCTGTACGCACAGATACGCAGTATTTT
NA	TRBJ2-5	TRBV27	NA	CASSVVEGETQYF	TGTGCCAGCAGTGTTGTGGAGGGGGAGACCCAGTACTTC
NA	TRBJ2-7	TRBV5-1	NA	CASSLVSGGGYEQYF	TGCGCCAGCAGCTTGGTATCAGGGGGAGGCTACGAGCAGTACTTC
TRBD2	TRBJ2-1	TRBV9	NA	CAGSVGEGASYNEQFF	TGTGCCGGCAGCGTTGGGGAGGGAGCGTCCTACAATGAGCAGTTCTTC
TRBD2	TRBJ2-3	TRBV4-2	few	CASSLSKRDGDTQYF	TGTGCCAGCAGCCTGTCTAAGCGGGATGGAGATACGCAGTATTTT
NA	TRBJ1-5	TRBV10-3	NA	CAVGPGDQPQHF	TGTGCCGTGGGACCAGGGGATCAGCCCCAGCATTTT
TRBD1	TRBJ2-7	TRBV18	NA	CASSPGQGREQYF	TGTGCCAGCTCACCTGGACAGGGAAGGGAGCAGTACTTC
NA	TRBJ2-1	TRBV20-1	NA	CSAKRDNEQFF	TGCAGTGCCAAGCGGGACAATGAGCAGTTCTTC
TRBD2	TRBJ2-7	TRBV5-1	NA	CASSSGSAGDEQYF	TGCGCCAGCAGCTCCGGGTCCGCGGGAGACGAGCAGTACTTC
NA	TRBJ1-2	TRBV12-3/TRBV12-4	NA	CASGPDSLYYGYTF	TGTGCCAGCGGACCAGACAGCCTGTACTATGGCTACACCTTC
NA	TRBJ2-3	TRBV28	NA	CASNGASTDTQYF	TGTGCCAGCAATGGCGCTAGCACAGATACGCAGTATTTT
TRBD2	TRBJ2-7	TRBV25-1	NA	CASSDSGPAGDPYEQYF	TGTGCCAGCAGTGACTCAGGACCAGCGGGAGATCCATACGAGCAGTACTTC
TRBD2	TRBJ2-3	TRBV19	NA	CASSLPPSGGETDTQYF	TGTGCCAGTAGCCTCCCGCCTAGCGGGGGGGAGACAGATACGCAGTATTTT
NA	TRBJ2-1	TRBV7-2	few	CASSLWGNTLNEQFF	TGTGCCAGCAGCTTATGGGGGAATACTCTCAATGAGCAGTTCTTC
NA	TRBJ1-2	TRBV20-1	few	CSASYQTNYGYTF	TGCAGTGCTAGTTATCAAACTAACTATGGCTACACCTTC
TRBD1	TRBJ2-5	TRBV20-1	NA	CSARWTGGTQYF	TGCAGTGCTAGGTGGACAGGGGGGACCCAGTACTTC
NA	TRBJ2-2	TRBV27	NA	CASTPGYTTTGELFF	TGTGCCAGCACTCCGGGCTATACGACGACCGGGGAGCTGTTTTTT
NA	TRBJ2-1	TRBV20-1	few	CSASSGFSYNEQFF	TGCAGTGCTAGCTCCGGGTTCTCCTACAATGAGCAGTTCTTC
NA	TRBJ2-2	TRBV5-1	NA	CASSLAGMPGTGELFF	TGCGCCAGCAGCTTGGCCGGAATGCCGGGCACCGGGGAGCTGTTTTTT
NA	TRBJ2-5	TRBV6-5	NA	CASSPSSRGRGTQYF	TGTGCCAGCAGTCCCTCCAGTAGAGGGAGAGGGACCCAGTACTTC
NA	TRBJ2-7	TRBV20-1	NA	CSASKRGASEQYF	TGCAGTGCTAGCAAACGGGGGGCGTCCGAGCAGTACTTC
NA	TRBJ1-2	TRBV15	NA	CATSRFKGASNYGYTF	TGTGCCACCAGCAGATTCAAGGGCGCTTCTAACTATGGCTACACCTTC
TRBD2	TRBJ2-1	TRBV20-1	few	CSASPLLAGVFLWEQFF	TGCAGTGCTAGCCCCTTACTAGCGGGAGTTTTTCTTTGGGAGCAGTTCTTC
NA	TRBJ2-2	TRBV29-1	NA	CSAGLGDTGELFF	TGCAGCGCCGGGCTTGGGGACACCGGGGAGCTGTTTTTT
NA	TRBJ2-1	TRBV27	NA	CASSLGRAGDNEQFF	TGTGCCAGCAGTTTAGGACGGGCAGGAGACAATGAGCAGTTCTTC
NA	TRBJ2-7	TRBV7-2	few	CASSLFTGSGPSYEQYF	TGTGCCAGCAGCTTATTCACTGGAAGCGGGCCCTCCTACGAGCAGTACTTC
TRBD2	TRBJ2-1	TRBV9	NA	CASSPWTSGNLYNEQFF	TGTGCCAGCAGCCCGTGGACGAGCGGGAACCTCTACAATGAGCAGTTCTTC
TRBD1	TRBJ2-7	TRBV27	NA	CATGQGWDEQYF	TGTGCCACCGGACAGGGCTGGGACGAGCAGTACTTC
TRBD2	TRBJ2-5	TRBV28	NA	CASSLGGGHRETQYF	TGTGCCAGCAGTTTAGGGGGAGGGCATCGGGAGACCCAGTACTTC